This paragraph covers one T cell receptor beta chain sequence. At least ten counts were recorded for this clonotype. The antigen this receptor binds is unknown. Per-base quality was not reported, and no clone a single base away is much larger than it. The data were obtained in a study of T cells in Graves' hyperthyroidism and ophthalmopathy (dated by TCRdb to 2018 to 2020). Concerning the study at large: Peripheral blood samples were taken at initial diagnosis, before any treatment was given. A discovery cohort of about a hundred patients, about 43 with Graves' ophthalmopathy and 55 to 60 with stable Graves' hyperthyroidism, was used to find distinguishing TCR V-J signatures. Prospective prediction of ophthalmopathy was tested in an independent validation cohort of approximately 19 hyperthyroidism patients and some 17 patients who later progressed to ophthalmopathy. The approximately 100 discovery patients were randomly divided into training and test sets at a 7:3 ratio. The study also compared thyroid tissue and blood T-cell repertoires from over 5 Graves' hyperthyroidism patients. After sampling, hyperthyroidism patients received methimazole starting at 30 mg daily, and ophthalmopathy patients received high-dose intravenous methylprednisolone. The paper describes TCR Vbeta CDR3 sequencing of about 140 peripheral blood samples, made up of 43 ophthalmopathy patients, approximately 73 hyperthyroidism patients and approximately 17 progressor patients.

A patient counted as having stable Graves' hyperthyroidism if no progression to ophthalmopathy occurred over 18 months of follow-up. Hyperthyroidism patients were aged 18 to 65 years and newly diagnosed, with disease duration of less than 2 months. Exclusion was applied to patients with uncontrolled infections, other autoimmune diseases, pregnancy or lactation. Clinical symptoms, serum thyroxine and TRAb, thyroid ultrasound, and orbital computed tomography formed the basis for the diagnoses. Ficoll-Paque density gradient centrifugation was used to isolate PBMCs from about 10 ml of fresh peripheral blood. Trizol reagent was used to extract total RNA, and RNA quality was then checked on an Agilent 2100 Bioanalyzer. Summary of the overall study and its limitations: Most expanded thyroid clonotypes (frequency above 0.001) were also found in blood, which suggests that blood repertoires may mirror thyroid immune responses. In validation, the model predicted progression to ophthalmopathy a median of roughly 6.5 months before onset, with roughly 71% sensitivity and 72.22% specificity. No statistical method was used to set the sample size in advance, and investigators knew the group allocation. Ophthalmopathy was separated from stable hyperthyroidism by a 13 V-J signature model, with over 85% sensitivity and 81% to 82% specificity obtained in cross-validation and 80%/75% obtained in testing.

The CDR3 covers 13 residues, taking in both the cysteine and the phenylalanine. Just CDR3 DNA is preserved here, 39 bases in frame from base 1. For CDR1 and CDR2, the germline V gene (reference sequence) lists MNHNY and SVGAGI. Deletion took 4 bases off V and 9 bases off J, with a span of 15 bases between the germline ends. TCR beta CDR3 regions were amplified from RNA transcripts. The TCR CDR3 was subjected to a first round of RT-PCR using the HTBI primer set and the Qiagen OneStep RT-PCR kit. The libraries were constructed in a second round of multiplex PCR and then size-selected and purified. Libraries were sequenced paired-end with 100 bp reads on an Illumina HiSeq2000. The study's processing was this. SOAPnuke was used to process the raw data, with reads discarded if the reads contained adapters or uncalled bases, had a mean Phred below 15, or lacked an exact constant-primer or identifier match. High-quality paired reads were merged using COPE v1.2.5, and each unique nucleotide sequence was defined as a clonotype. MiTCR v1.1 was used to align clonotypes to the IMGT TRBV, TRBD and TRBJ reference segments. The analysis included only V-J combinations with a frequency above 0.0001, which together covered 99% to 99.2% of the repertoires. The TCS score was defined as the ratio of F50 (clonal expansion) to E x V (chaos), calculated using BLOSUM62-based TCRdist between CDR3 peptides within each V-J. Welch's t-statistics and random forest reduced just over 500 V-J features to under 15, which were used in a naive Bayes classifier (R e1071). Thyroid-blood repertoire similarity was quantified with the Morisita-Horn index. In TCRdb, the public reads were trimmed at Q25 with fastp and aligned with MiXCR, with productive beta chains retained. Every distinct CDR3 protein forms one entry, paired with its most common genes and DNA. TCRdb's processing, not the authors', yielded these V and J calls. The sample has some 800,000 distinct CDR3 sequences on record, more than 30% of them singletons. Roughly 8.3% of the sample rests with the top ten.

Source material: blood. This TCR was sampled from a man between 18 and 29 years old with Graves' hyperthyroidism. The chain links TRBV6-6 with TRBJ1-2, and possibly TRBD1, on 5 matching bases. The nucleotides are TGTGCCAGCAGTTCCTCAGCAGGGAGAAGCTACACCTTC. It encodes CASSSSAGRSYTF.